The next 6 T cell receptor beta chains were all read from a single sample in a study of T cells after yellow fever vaccination. TCRdb re-called the 5' RACE reads with MiXCR, one entry per CDR3 protein. The table has 250,000 to 400,000 distinct CDR3 sequences, 4.1% seen once; the top ten hold 20% to 25%. The material was PBMCs, obtained 5 days after the yellow fever booster vaccination. All receptors derive from a man younger than 35 who received the YFV17D yellow fever vaccine.

This clonotype came up a few times. The chain links TRBV11-2 to TRBJ1-6, with 9 positions matching TRBD1. The germline gives CDR1 SGHAT, CDR2 FQNNGV. The trim removed 5 bases at V and 10 bases at J, leaving 6 bases unmatched. The CDR3 extends over 14 amino acids. This CDR3 is CASSPGTGRSPLHF. Here the CDR3 DNA reads TGTGCCAGCAGCCCAGGGACAGGGCGCTCACCCCTCCACTTT.

The chain has TRBV5-1 and TRBJ2-2; 8 nucleotides align to TRBD2. Germline V gene lookup returns CDR1 SGHRS and CDR2 YFSETQ. V lost 4 bases, J lost 3 bases, and 11 bases stayed unmatched. This CDR3 comprises 17 residues. CDR3 DNA sequence: TGCGCCAGCAGCCCGCTGGCTAGCGGGCGCGACACCGGGGAGCTGTTTTTT. Translation gives CASSPLASGRDTGELFF.

This clonotype showed up just a few times. The V and J genes are TRBV6-2 or TRBV6-3 and TRBJ2-1; tentative D call: TRBD2 (5 bases). Trimming shortened V by 6 bases and J by 0 bases, and 18 bases separated the two germline ends. CDR1 and CDR2 (germline): MNHEY, SVGEGT. The CDR3 is 17 residues long. The CDR3 is CASSPGLGRSSYNEQFF. The CDR3 DNA follows: TGTGCCAGCAGCCCGGGGTTGGGCCGAAGCTCCTACAATGAGCAGTTCTTC.

This clonotype was found many times. V and J are TRBV5-1 and TRBJ2-7, with D perhaps matching TRBD1 (6 bases). The CDR3 has 12 residues. Germline loops: CDR1 SGHRS, CDR2 YFSETQ. With 4 bases removed from V and 5 bases from J, the gap between germline ends came to 10 bases. Here the CDR3 reads CASSRNRDEQYF. CDR3 nucleotide sequence: TGCGCCAGCAGCCGCAACAGGGACGAGCAGTACTTC.

The chain has TRBV6-1 and TRBJ2-7; weak D call: TRBD1 (6 bases). V dropped 1 base and J dropped 6 bases, with 13 bases sitting between them. The CDR3 is 14 amino acids. Germline V gives CDR1 MNHNS, CDR2 SASEGT. The DNA for the CDR3 is TGTGCCAGCAGTGAAGTCCGGGACACGGGCGAGCAGTACGTC. Translating it yields CASSEVRDTGEQYV.

This clonotype has only a few counts. This chain uses TRBV4-1 with TRBJ2-5; 7 bases align to TRBD2. This CDR3 comprises 15 residues. Per the germline V gene, CDR1 is MGHRA and CDR2 is YSYEKL. J was trimmed by 5 bases and V by 4 bases; bases with no gene match: 10. CDR3 DNA sequence: TGCGCCAGCAGCCCGACCCGCGGGGGTCTGGAGACCCAGTACTTC. This codes for CASSPTRGGLETQYF.